A single T cell receptor beta chain is shown here with its context. As handled by the study authors: The authors estimated nucleated cell counts from reference gene primer amplification. Assay: immunoSEQ multiplex PCR; the TCRdb copy retains only in-frame clones and omits some. V and J calls and clone size come straight from that table; D and trimming were deduced from the DNA. The sample carries under 200,000 clones, approximately 84% recorded once. This sample stems from a study of blood T cell repertoires in COVID-19. Study information: The United States, Italy and Spain supplied acute and convalescent COVID-19 samples. PBMCs, B-cell-depleted T cells, or T cells provided the cDNA or gDNA that made up the material.

Seattle enrolled patients during active infection and tracked them longitudinally. V lost 4 bases and J 1 base, leaving 12 bases between the germline ends. This CDR3 spans 15 amino acids. Germline CDR1 is SGHKS and CDR2 is YYEKEE (reference sequence). The sample consisted of peripheral blood. The clonotype originates from a woman of 80 years or more with COVID-19, enrolled during active disease. This chain links TRBV5-5 with TRBJ1-5; D remains unclear. CDR3: CASSPHLSSNQPQHF. The CDR3 region has the DNA TGTGCCAGCAGCCCCCATCTTAGCAGCAATCAGCCCCAGCATTTT.